The 20 T cell receptor beta chains below all came from one sample that was sequenced in a study of neurological immune-mediated disorders. TCRdb re-called the 5' RACE reads with MiXCR, one entry per CDR3 protein. The profile shows 110,000 or so distinct CDR3 sequences, roughly 3.2% of them singletons. Sequences were obtained from PBMCs. All receptors derive from a woman aged 25-40 years with multiple sclerosis.

This clonotype was found many times. V and J are TRBV5-6 and TRBJ1-1; D not certain. This CDR3 region has 13 residues. The germline CDR1 and CDR2 sequences are SGHDT and YYEEEE. V lost 0 bases, J lost 5 bases, and 8 bases lay in between. The DNA of the CDR3 is TGTGCCAGCAGCTTGGGTCGGGCAACTGAAGCTTTCTTT. Translated: CASSLGRATEAFF.

There are many counts of this clonotype. The rearrangement uses TRBV6-2 or TRBV6-3 and TRBJ1-1; weak D call: TRBD1 (5 bases). CDR1 is MNHEY, CDR2 SVGEGT, per germline. The V end lost 5 bases, the J end lost 11 bases, and 21 bases lay between the germline ends. This CDR3 is 14 amino acids long. The CDR3 DNA follows: TGTGCCAGCAGTCTCCGGGACCCCCTCGACGTGGCTTTCTTT. Its translation: CASSLRDPLDVAFF.

This clonotype was detected ten times or more. The chain is built from TRBV29-1 and TRBJ2-1, with D possibly matching TRBD1 (9 bases). With 7 bases removed from V and 0 bases from J, the gap between germline ends came to 34 bases. The CDR3 covers 21 residues. Germline V lookup: CDR1 SQVTM, CDR2 ANQGSEA. In DNA, the CDR3 is TGCAGCGCCTCGCGGGGGGATCCGGGACAGGGATTTTTAAGCTCCTACAATGAGCAGTTCTTC. Amino acids: CSASRGDPGQGFLSSYNEQFF.

In this sample, this clonotype turned up a few times. In DNA, the CDR3 is TGCGCCAGCAGCGAATCTTACCTTGGGACAGGGGGCGCGGACACTGAAGCTTTCTTT. Protein sequence: CASSESYLGTGGADTEAFF. The chain recombines TRBV10-2 with TRBJ1-1; 12 bases are a match to TRBD1. The CDR3 totals 19 residues. V lost 6 bases and J lost 3; bases outside the gene matches: 17. The germline gives CDR1 WSHSY, CDR2 SAAADI.

The chain links TRBV30 to TRBJ2-7; D might be TRBD1 or TRBD2, each matching 5 bases. V lost 0 bases to trimming and J lost 2 bases, with 17 bases between them. Per the germline V gene, CDR1 is GTSNPN and CDR2 is SVGIG (reference sequence). CDR3 length: 16 residues. CDR3 coding DNA: TGTGCCTGGAGTGTACGTTTGGTCCGGGGACCCTACGAGCAGTACTTC. Its protein is CAWSVRLVRGPYEQYF. The full variable domain, with the rest looked up from reference TRBV30 and TRBJ2-7, is SQTIHQWPATLVQPVGSPLSLECTVEGTSNPNLYWYRQAAGRGLQLLFYSVGIGQISSEVPQNLSASRPQDRQFILSSKKLLLSDSGFYLCAWSVRLVRGPYEQYFGPGTRLTVT.

Many counts were recorded for this clonotype. The V gene is TRBV5-1, the J gene TRBJ2-1, with 10 positions matching TRBD1. The CDR3 spans 15 residues. Germline V gene lookup returns CDR1 SGHRS and CDR2 YFSETQ. V was pared by 3 bases and J by 7 bases, with 7 bases of the junction left unmatched. The CDR3 DNA reads as TGCGCCAGCAGCTACCCGGGACAGGGGTATAATGAGCAGTTCTTC. Residues: CASSYPGQGYNEQFF.

This clonotype was found many times. The V gene is TRBV27, the J gene TRBJ1-5; D call uncertain. The CDR3 has 14 residues. The V and J ends lost 3 bases and 1 base respectively, with 7 bases between them. Germline CDR1 MNHEY, CDR2 SMNVEV (reference sequence). CDR3 DNA: TGTGCCAGCAGTTTTAGTGGGAGCAATCAGCCCCAGCATTTT. It encodes CASSFSGSNQPQHF.

This clonotype was detected many times. J is TRBJ1-5 and V is TRBV6-2 or TRBV6-3; 7 nucleotides agree with TRBD1. V lost 4 bases, J lost 3 bases, and 6 bases stayed unmatched. From germline, CDR1 is MNHEY and CDR2 SVGEGT. The CDR3 runs to 15 residues. CDR3 nucleotides: TGTGCCAGCAGTTCCCGGGACAGTACCAATCAGCCCCAGCATTTT. Protein sequence: CASSSRDSTNQPQHF.

This clonotype was seen many times. In DNA form, the CDR3 reads TGTGCCAGCAGATCGGGGGGGGCGAACACTGAAGCTTTCTTT. Residues: CASRSGGANTEAFF. This chain links TRBV12-3 or TRBV12-4 with TRBJ1-1, with D possibly TRBD1 on 6 matching bases. Trimming took off 6 bases at V and 1 base at J, with 12 bases between the two ends. The CDR3 runs to 14 residues.

This clonotype was counted many times. The chain carries TRBV10-3 and TRBJ2-3; D gene uncertain. CDR1 is ENHRY and CDR2 is SYGVKD in the germline V gene. The V end was cut by 6 bases, the J end by 3 bases, with 13 bases between. This CDR3 has 14 amino acids. DNA for the CDR3: TGTGCCATCAGCCGGCAGTCAGGAACAGATACGCAGTATTTT. This sequence encodes CAISRQSGTDTQYF.

This clonotype was found many times. The chain carries TRBV19 and TRBJ2-7; D unclear. CDR1 LNHDA and CDR2 SQIVND come from the germline V gene (reference sequence). Deletions cut 5 bases from V and 1 base from J, with 12 bases between. The CDR3 loop spans 14 amino acids. The CDR3 region has the DNA TGTGCCAGTAGTCTCACGCCAGGATCCTACGAGCAGTACTTC. It specifies CASSLTPGSYEQYF.

This clonotype was seen many times. This sequence joins TRBV20-1 and TRBJ2-1; 10 nucleotides line up with TRBD2. V lost 6 bases and J lost 6; bases outside the gene matches: 8. Germline CDR1 DFQATT, CDR2 SNEGSKA (reference sequence). The CDR3 is 14 amino acids. CDR3 coding DNA: TGCAGTGCCCTCTTAAGCGGGAGGGCCAATGAGCAGTTCTTC. This codes for CSALLSGRANEQFF.

This clonotype was observed at least ten times. This rearrangement joins TRBV12-3 or TRBV12-4 to TRBJ2-2; the match to TRBD1 covers 8 bases. The CDR3 contains 16 residues. After removal of 6 bases from V and 0 bases from J, the junction contained 6 bases not matched to a gene. CDR3: CASRPGQGANTGELFF. The CDR3 DNA is TGTGCCAGCAGACCCGGACAGGGCGCGAACACCGGGGAGCTGTTTTTT.

This clonotype was recorded at least ten times. The rearrangement joins TRBV20-1 to TRBJ2-7; 7 bases are shared with TRBD1. The junction had 7 bases not matched to a gene; V was cut back by 1 base and J by 4 bases. CDR3 length: 14 amino acids. CDR1 DFQATT and CDR2 SNEGSKA come from the germline V gene (reference sequence). In DNA form, the CDR3 reads TGCAGTGCTAGAGGGACAGGTAGTCTTTACGAGCAGTACTTC. Residues: CSARGTGSLYEQYF.

A few counts support this clonotype. The chain recombines TRBV7-2 with TRBJ2-3; a possible D gene is TRBD2 (6 bases). The CDR3 covers 14 residues. V was shortened by 2 bases and J by 6 bases, with 12 bases between the two germline ends. Germline V gene lookup returns CDR1 SGHTA and CDR2 FQGNSA. CDR3 sequence (DNA): TGTGCCAGCAGCTTAATCGGGAGCTTTGATACGCAGTATTTT. It translates to CASSLIGSFDTQYF.

The sample holds many counts of this clonotype. The V call is TRBV7-2, the J call TRBJ2-1, with TRBD2 as a possible D gene (5 bases). V gave up 2 bases and J gave up 9 bases, with 26 bases separating them. Germline values: CDR1 SGHTA, CDR2 FQGNSA. This CDR3 region has 18 residues. CDR3 nucleotide sequence: TGTGCCAGCAGCTTATCGAGCGCTTGGGAGATGACCATCGTTGAGCAGTTCTTC. Translating it yields CASSLSSAWEMTIVEQFF.

This clonotype was seen many times. The J gene is TRBJ2-5, the V gene TRBV20-1; perhaps D is TRBD1 or TRBD2 (5 bases each). CDR1 DFQATT and CDR2 SNEGSKA come from the germline V gene (reference sequence). V dropped 1 base and J dropped 5 bases, with 14 bases sitting between them. This CDR3 spans 14 amino acids. The CDR3 reads CSARVAEGWETQYF. The CDR3 DNA reads TGCAGTGCTAGAGTGGCCGAGGGGTGGGAGACCCAGTACTTC.

This clonotype was detected many times. The chain recombines TRBV6-2 or TRBV6-3 with TRBJ2-7, with TRBD2 as a possible D gene (5 bases). Per the germline V gene, CDR1 is MNHEY and CDR2 is SVGEGT. The CDR3 has 14 amino acids. Trimming removed 8 bases from V and 2 bases from J, with 16 bases in between. CDR3 region: CASGGRGYAYEQYF. The CDR3 nucleotides read TGTGCCAGCGGCGGACGGGGTTACGCCTACGAGCAGTACTTC.

This clonotype was observed at least ten times. V is TRBV12-3 or TRBV12-4 and J is TRBJ2-3, with D possibly being TRBD1 or TRBD2 (5 bases each). Trimming removed 7 bases at V and 1 base at J, with 9 bases between. CDR3 size: 13 residues. CDR3: CASTEGRTDTQYF. The CDR3 DNA reads as TGTGCCAGCACCGAGGGACGCACAGATACGCAGTATTTT.

This clonotype was found many times. CDR3 in DNA: TGCAGTGCTGCCCCCTTCAAATCTCCAGATACGCAGTATTTT. Amino acids: CSAAPFKSPDTQYF. V and J are TRBV20-1 and TRBJ2-3; D unresolved. This CDR3 spans 14 amino acids. CDR1 DFQATT and CDR2 SNEGSKA come from the germline V gene (reference sequence). V lost 5 bases to trimming and J lost 4 bases, with 16 bases between them.